These T cell receptor beta chains were read from a single sample in a study of radiotherapy plus CTLA-4 blockade in lung cancer. Assay used: immunoSEQ multiplex PCR; TCRdb lists only in-frame clones, some missing. The sample records 12,000 or so clones, 80% to 90% being singletons. The sequences come from peripheral blood, collected from a patient treated with radiotherapy plus ipilimumab. These receptors were taken from a human donor with non-small cell lung cancer that progressed on radiotherapy plus ipilimumab. CDR3s include the opening cysteine and the closing phenylalanine or tryptophan.

V gene,CDR3 protein
TRBV6-8,CASSYRRGGSYEQYF
TRBV6-6,CASRGGNNQPQHF
TRBV25-1,CASSEFVRTGTEAFF
TRBV5-1,CASSLSSGDTQYF
TRBV5-1,CASSLARQDYEQYF
TRBV7-9,CASSLLVLPTDTQYF
TRBV5-1,CASSLAGTGNSYNSPLHF
TRBV6-1,CASSTGTITGELFF
TRBV5-1,CASSSGFYGYTF
TRBV7-2,CASSPPTVERGYEQYF
TRBV2,CASTGGNGGIQYF
TRBV4-2,CASSQDWARLSGYTF
TRBV6-5,CASNDRDILPYGYTF
TRBV7-9,CASSRRDSGNTIYF
TRBV6-5,CASSKDSYPYEQYF
TRBV5-1,CASSVGQGADEQFF
TRBV5-4,CASSQRQGSPGELFF
TRBV19,CASSIEVGRNLPSTEAFF
TRBV7-9,CASSPREGQGFTGELFF
TRBV7-9,CASSSTGGDVYGYTF
TRBV7-6,CASSLATGGSRNEQFF
TRBV7-9,CASSRVGRGPEQYF
TRBV14,CASSQGARSDTQYF
TRBV7-8,CASSLDRVAYEQYF
TRBV11-1,CASSLATSTITGELFF
TRBV2,CASSEGTSTRSTDTQYF
TRBV15,CATSRAPTGRSTDTQYF
TRBV5-1,CASRLQEQGNEQFF
TRBV9,CASSDLSTDTQYF
TRBV5-1,CASSLGDSTGGEETQYF
TRBV5-1,CASSLSTGGPSNYGYTF
TRBV5-4,CASSPGGARGYTF
TRBV5-6,CASSGDTNYEQYF
TRBV5-1,CASSQAQGRTEAFF
TRBV7-2,CASSLDQTNQPQHF
TRBV27,CASSLARGPDLGYEQYF
TRBV7-2,CASSFPRTAETQYF
TRBV18,CASSPNQGNQPQHF
TRBV6-5,CASSADEQFF
TRBV5-4,CASSGGQGGEKLFF
TRBV5-4,CASSLKLAGPQTDTQYF
TRBV18,CASSGTRDRGYTF
TRBV21-1,CASSKAGTSGGAYTDTQYF
TRBV29-1,CSVSVSSYNEQFF
TRBV6-5,CASSSSTSGGGETQYF
TRBV10-2,CASSDGGNKQYF
TRBV5-4,CASSLVGQAFGYTF
TRBV5-4,CASSLVSDTQYF
TRBV7-8,CASSASNQPQHF
TRBV18,CASSLSTGDTPYEQYF
TRBV7-2,CASSDGARVNTQYF
TRBV20-1,CSARTIGYTF
TRBV10-3,CAISPRQGVYGYTF
TRBV19,CAGKTGPVGEQYF
TRBV19,CASTNRPGQGNGYTF
TRBV5-5,CASSFVGSNRGTGELFF
TRBV19,CASSRQSSGANVLTF